The 9 T cell receptor beta chains below were found in one sample sequenced in a study of OX40 agonist ivuxolimab in advanced cancers. Clones were read by immunoSEQ multiplex PCR, and TCRdb kept only the in-frame ones, dropping some. The sample has approximately 60,000 clones, more than 65% seen once. The specimen was CD4+ or CD8+ T cells sorted from blood, collected in a trial of the OX40 agonist ivuxolimab. These receptor sequences come from an adult with an advanced solid tumor such as melanoma, head and neck, liver or kidney cancer.

The rearrangement joins TRBV6-4 to TRBJ2-7; D is undetermined. The V gene's germline CDR1 is MRHNA and CDR2 SNTAGT. The CDR3 consists of 16 residues. Trimming cost V 7 bases and J 6 bases, with 25 bases left between them. CDR3 DNA sequence: TGTGCCAGCATAGGGCCCCGCCAGACACCAAAGGGCGAGCAGTACTTC. It encodes CASIGPRQTPKGEQYF.

The chain links TRBV6-1 to TRBJ1-1; D is unclear. The CDR3 has 14 residues. With 5 bases removed from V and 1 base from J, the gap between germline ends came to 11 bases. Germline V gene data show CDR1 as MNHNS and CDR2 as SASEGT. The CDR3 is CASSSYGENTEAFF. The CDR3 region has the DNA TGTGCCAGCAGTTCCTATGGGGAGAACACTGAAGCTTTCTTT.

The DNA for the CDR3 is TGTGCCAGCAGCTTAGTTATGGCAGTTGCGAATGAGCAGTTCTTC. Its protein is CASSLVMAVANEQFF. The chain has TRBV11-2 and TRBJ2-1, with D unresolved. Germline V gene lookup returns CDR1 SGHAT and CDR2 FQNNGV. V lost 1 base, J lost 7 bases, and 14 bases lay in between. CDR3 length: 15 residues.

The chain carries TRBV10-3 and TRBJ1-5; a weak D match, TRBD1 (5 bases). Germline CDR1 is ENHRY and CDR2 is SYGVKD. The V end was cut by 4 bases, the J end by 2 bases, with 15 bases between. The CDR3 spans 16 residues. The CDR3 nucleotides read TGTGCCATCAGTGGCGCACAAGGGGATGGCAATCAGCCCCAGCATTTT. It is translated as CAISGAQGDGNQPQHF.

The chain carries TRBV5-5 and TRBJ2-7, with 9 bases that match TRBD1. The V and J ends lost 3 bases and 3 bases, in that order; junction bases with no gene match: 7. The CDR3 contains 15 residues. Germline CDR1 reads SGHKS; CDR2 reads YYEKEE (reference sequence). DNA for the CDR3: TGTGCCAGCAGCTCCGCGGACAGGGGTATCTACGAGCAGTACTTC. Its protein is CASSSADRGIYEQYF.

The rearrangement links TRBV12-5 to TRBJ2-3; the D gene is possibly TRBD2 (5 bases). CDR1 is LGHNT, CDR2 FRNRAP, per germline. The CDR3 covers 14 residues. V lost 1 base and J lost 0, with 5 bases in between. Here the CDR3 DNA reads TGTGCTAGTGGTTTGGGAGGGAGCACAGATACGCAGTATTTT. Protein: CASGLGGSTDTQYF.

V and J are TRBV5-5 and TRBJ1-6; D is unclear. This CDR3 comprises 14 residues. V was cut by 3 bases and J by 9 bases, with 13 bases left in between. Germline CDR1 is SGHKS and CDR2 is YYEKEE (reference sequence). The CDR3 coding sequence is TGTGCCAGCAGCTCGGACCCGCTAAGTTCACCCCTCCACTTT. This translates into CASSSDPLSSPLHF.

This chain joins TRBV7-2 and TRBJ2-5, with a tentative D call TRBD2 (5 bases). Germline-derived CDR1 and CDR2 are SGHTA and FQGNSA. The CDR3 is 15 amino acids. With 1 base removed from V and 0 bases from J, the gap between germline ends came to 9 bases. DNA for the CDR3: TGTGCCAGCAGCTTAGGGGGAGCGTACCAAGAGACCCAGTACTTC. Translating gives CASSLGGAYQETQYF.

The chain carries TRBV25-1 and TRBJ2-1; 7 positions match TRBD2. The ends lost 5 bases at V and 2 bases at J; junction bases unmatched: 12. The length of the CDR3 is 17 residues. Germline V gene sequence: CDR1 MGHDK, CDR2 SYGVNS. CDR3 sequence reads: CASSSHAGREAYNEQFF. Here the CDR3 DNA reads TGTGCCAGCAGTAGTCACGCTGGCCGGGAGGCCTACAATGAGCAGTTCTTC. Supplemented by reference TRBV25-1 and TRBJ2-1, the full variable domain reads EADIYQTPRYLVIGTGKKITLECSQTMGHDKMYWYQQDPGMELHLIHYSYGVNSTEKGDLSSESTVSRIRTEHFPLTLESARPSHTSQYLCASSSHAGREAYNEQFFGPGTRLTVL.